This T cell receptor (beta chain) is from a study of blood T cell repertoires in COVID-19. The CDR3 length is 15 residues. The V gene's germline CDR1 is KGHDR and CDR2 SFDVKD. Trimming cost V 9 bases and J 0 bases; bases outside gene matches: 6. The protocol was immunoSEQ multiplex PCR, while the TCRdb copy is restricted to in-frame clones and leaves out a portion. This table has about 250,000 clones, about nine tenths appearing once. The rearrangement uses TRBV24-1 and TRBJ2-2; 7 nucleotides line up with TRBD2. This receptor was identified in a woman between 25 and 40 years old with COVID-19, enrolled during active disease. The sequenced sample was peripheral blood. CDR3 sequence (DNA): TGTGCCACCGGCTTGGGGGGGGCGAACACCGGGGAGCTGTTTTTT. Its translation is CATGLGGANTGELFF.